This T cell receptor beta chain was documented in a study of cytomegalovirus exposure and HLA in healthy donors. The germline V gene encodes CDR1 SGHVS and CDR2 FQNEAQ. V was trimmed by 5 bases and J by 2 bases, leaving 10 bases between them. CDR3 length: 15 residues. General study findings and limits: The classifier was said to identify cytomegalovirus status with high specificity and sensitivity. In a later analysis, specific HLA alleles were associated with under 20,000 TCR beta sequences at a 0.05 false discovery rate. An observed cluster of highly shared sequence variants was recorded as a likely sequencing artifact. On later analysis, the bulk of CMV-associated TCR beta chains appeared to be HLA-restricted.

In the case of this clone: Its antigen is currently unknown.

PCR used 60 Vbeta primers and 13 Jbeta primers. Clones were sequenced by immunoSEQ multiplex PCR, and TCRdb holds only the in-frame ones, with some missing. The sample has 90,000 to 130,000 clones, roughly 78% seen once. The chain recombines TRBV7-8 with TRBJ2-6; D is perhaps TRBD1 (6 bases). This sequence originates from a woman aged 25 to 39 in good health and CMV-seronegative. The sequenced sample was PBMCs. The CDR3 region is CASSLQGTGANVLTF. As DNA, the CDR3 is TGTGCCAGCAGCCTGCAGGGGACTGGGGCCAACGTCCTGACTTTC.